These T cell receptor beta chains were read from a single sample in a study of radiation and T cells in renal cell carcinoma. TCRdb keeps only in-frame clones here, not all; method: immunoSEQ multiplex PCR. The table lists roughly 170,000 clones, about 87% of them singletons, with around 10% in the top ten. Sequencing used blood, obtained from a patient whose treatment included radiotherapy and nephrectomy. The source is a woman in her forties or fifties with renal cell carcinoma. Each CDR3 is given with its conserved first and last residue. D genes are given only for firm matches. Clone size is stated in some rows and not others, as once, few, many or a class when expanded.

CDR3 protein | CDR3 DNA | J gene | clone size | V gene | D gene
CASGGEVANYGYTF | TGTGCCAGCGGGGGAGAGGTCGCTAACTATGGCTACACCTTC | TRBJ1-2 | . | TRBV7-9 | .
CASSPGQPFNEQFF | TGTGCCAGCAGCCCAGGTCAGCCCTTCAATGAGCAGTTCTTC | TRBJ2-1 | . | TRBV7-3 | .
CASSSEQNTEAFF | TGTGCCAGCAGCTCAGAGCAGAACACTGAAGCTTTCTTT | TRBJ1-1 | . | TRBV7-2 | .
CASKEQGTTYNEQFF | TGTGCCAGCAAGGAACAGGGAACAACCTACAATGAGCAGTTCTTC | TRBJ2-1 | . | TRBV6-1 | .
CASSHSRTSGGTEAFF | TGTGCCAGCAGCCACAGCCGGACCTCAGGGGGGACTGAAGCTTTCTTT | TRBJ1-1 | . | TRBV11-2 | TRBD1
CASTPSGATNEKLFF | TGTGCCAGTACACCCAGCGGTGCAACTAATGAAAAACTGTTTTTT | TRBJ1-4 | . | TRBV19 | .
CASSPNTLQGGGRAGELFF | TGTGCCAGCTCACCAAACACGTTACAGGGAGGCGGTCGCGCCGGGGAGCTGTTTTTT | TRBJ2-2 | . | TRBV18 | .
CASSPGQGNSPLHF | TGTGCCAGCAGCCCGGGACAGGGAAATTCACCCCTCCACTTT | TRBJ1-6 | . | TRBV7-9 | TRBD1
CASSGWDRGTDYGYTF | TGTGCCAGCAGTGGGTGGGACAGGGGAACTGACTATGGCTACACCTTC | TRBJ1-2 | . | TRBV2 | TRBD1
CASSIGRGSNQPQHF | TGTGCCAGTAGTATAGGACGCGGGAGCAATCAGCCCCAGCATTTT | TRBJ1-5 | . | TRBV19 | .
CASSPSRQGGEPQHF | TGTGCCAGCTCACCCTCGAGACAGGGGGGGGAGCCCCAGCATTTT | TRBJ1-5 | . | TRBV18 | TRBD1
CASSLGAGQGANVLTF | TGTGCCAGCAGCTTAGGGGCGGGGCAAGGGGCCAACGTCCTGACTTTC | TRBJ2-6 | . | TRBV7-2 | .
CASAIGTFLLYEQYF | TGTGCCAGCGCCATCGGGACTTTCCTTTTGTACGAGCAGTACTTC | TRBJ2-7 | . | TRBV6-4 | .
CASSELDREDQPQHF | TGTGCCAGCAGTGAGTTGGACAGGGAGGATCAGCCCCAGCATTTT | TRBJ1-5 | . | TRBV25-1 | TRBD1
CASKKRGYSNQPQHF | TGTGCCAGTAAGAAGAGGGGTTATAGCAATCAGCCCCAGCATTTT | TRBJ1-5 | . | TRBV19 | .
CASSPRQGVRETQYF | TGCGCCAGCAGCCCCCGACAGGGGGTACGGGAGACCCAGTACTTC | TRBJ2-5 | . | TRBV5-1 | TRBD1
CASSPGDGPYGYTF | TGCGCCAGCAGCCCCGGGGACGGCCCCTATGGCTACACCTTC | TRBJ1-2 | few | TRBV4-1 | .
CASSQRGSPLHF | TGCGCCAGCAGCCAAAGGGGGTCACCCCTCCACTTT | TRBJ1-6 | . | TRBV4-1 | .
CASSQVVGASTGELFF | TGCGCCAGCAGCCAAGTCGTCGGAGCGAGCACCGGGGAGCTGTTTTTT | TRBJ2-2 | . | TRBV4-1 | .
CSVAGQGAGGYTF | TGCAGCGTCGCGGGACAGGGGGCAGGAGGCTACACCTTC | TRBJ1-2 | . | TRBV29-1 | TRBD1
CASRPEGTIPDTQYF | TGTGCAAGTCGCCCGGAAGGGACAATCCCAGATACGCAGTATTTT | TRBJ2-3 | . | TRBV12-2 | .
CASSSGTVGETQYF | TGTGCCAGCAGTTCCGGGACAGTCGGGGAGACCCAGTACTTC | TRBJ2-5 | . | TRBV7-9 | TRBD1
CASSPQSQGNEQFF | TGTGCCAGCTCACCACAGTCACAGGGAAATGAGCAGTTCTTC | TRBJ2-1 | . | TRBV18 | .
CASKSSGEADTQYF | TGTGCCAGCAAAAGTTCGGGGGAAGCAGATACGCAGTATTTT | TRBJ2-3 | . | TRBV11-3 | .
CASSPGDRATEAFF | TGTGCCAGCAGCCCCGGGGACAGGGCCACTGAAGCTTTCTTT | TRBJ1-1 | . | TRBV7-9 | TRBD1
CASSESSGGRGEQYF | TGTGCCAGCAGTGAAAGTTCTGGGGGCCGGGGCGAGCAGTACTTC | TRBJ2-7 | . | TRBV6-1 | .
CASSSWTGGNYGYTF | TGTGCCAGCAGTTCCTGGACAGGGGGTAACTATGGCTACACCTTC | TRBJ1-2 | . | TRBV6-6 | TRBD1
CASSLGGQGAETQYF | TGTGCCAGCAGCTTGGGCGGACAGGGGGCAGAGACCCAGTACTTC | TRBJ2-5 | . | TRBV5-8 | TRBD1
CASSSARGSNTEAFF | TGTGCCAGCAGCTCCGCCCGGGGGTCTAACACTGAAGCTTTCTTT | TRBJ1-1 | . | TRBV5-8 | .
CASSYSVGVYGYTF | TGTGCCAGCAGTTACTCGGTGGGGGTCTATGGCTACACCTTC | TRBJ1-2 | . | TRBV6-6 | .
CASSQDPTGRGYTF | TGCGCCAGCAGCCAGGACCCGACAGGGAGGGGCTACACCTTC | TRBJ1-2 | . | TRBV4-3 | TRBD1
CASSRTENTGELFF | TGTGCCAGCAGTAGGACAGAGAACACCGGGGAGCTGTTTTTT | TRBJ2-2 | . | TRBV2 | .
CASSGYWTSGQETQYF | TGTGCCAGCAGCGGCTATTGGACTAGCGGCCAAGAGACCCAGTACTTC | TRBJ2-5 | few | TRBV9 | TRBD2
CASSPTGTVQNTEAFF | TGTGCCAGCAGCCCCACCGGGACAGTCCAGAACACTGAAGCTTTCTTT | TRBJ1-1 | . | TRBV7-8 | TRBD1
CAWSELATEQFF | TGTGCCTGGAGTGAACTAGCGACTGAGCAGTTCTTC | TRBJ2-1 | . | TRBV30 | TRBD2
CASIGRFSGNTIYF | TGTGCCAGCATCGGAAGGTTCTCTGGAAACACCATATATTTT | TRBJ1-3 | once | TRBV6-1 | .
CASSLRDGGDTF | TGTGCCAGCAGCCTCAGGGACGGAGGGGATACCTTC | TRBJ1-2 | . | TRBV11-2 | .